In its sample, the clone carrying this T cell receptor (beta chain) was seen a few times. Additional DNA sequences in this sample encode the identical CDR3. The entry originates in a study of blood T cell repertoires in COVID-19. Study-wide background: The United States, Italy and Spain supplied acute and convalescent COVID-19 samples. Sample material is recorded as cDNA or gDNA derived from T cells, B-cell-depleted T cells, or PBMCs.

This CDR3 is built from 12 residues. Trimming shortened V by 5 bases and J by 4 bases, and 8 bases separated the two germline ends. In the authors' workflow: Scientists estimated how many nucleated cells there were by amplifying reference gene primers. Clones were sequenced by immunoSEQ multiplex PCR, and TCRdb holds only the in-frame ones, with some missing. V, J and clone size were drawn from that table, and D and trimming were deduced from the DNA. Among a few hundred thousand clones listed, approximately 77% were seen once. The receptor comes from a woman aged 18-29 years with acute or convalescent COVID-19. The chain is built from TRBV12-3 or TRBV12-4 and TRBJ1-1; D unclear. What was sequenced was peripheral blood. The CDR3 region has the DNA TGTGCCAGCAGTCGGTCGGGCACTGAAGCTTTCTTT. Its protein is CASSRSGTEAFF.